The clone carrying this T cell receptor (beta chain) was observed once. What it recognizes is unknown. Using immunoSEQ multiplex PCR, the repertoire was profiled, and TCRdb retains in-frame clones only, with some absent. The table has over 50,000 clones, about three quarters seen once; the top ten hold roughly 1.2%. The germline V gene has CDR1 MNHEY and CDR2 SVGEGT. V shed 3 bases and J shed 2 bases, with 8 bases lying between them. The CDR3 has 13 residues. These data are taken from a study of vaccination effects on CD4 cells after COVID-19. Antigen-specific CD4+ T cells were first expanded with viral peptide pools by the ViraFEST assay and only then sequenced. Cultured cells yielded isolated CD4+ T cells after about ten days. All participants had two doses of either the BNT162b2 or mRNA-1273 vaccine.

The sample here was CD4+ T cells from PBMCs cultured with HCoV-229E spike peptides, taken after COVID-19 vaccination. The clonotype comes from a human donor who received a COVID-19 vaccine. The chain couples TRBV6-2 or TRBV6-3 to TRBJ2-7; D unresolved. As DNA, the CDR3 is TGTGCCAGCAGTTATGGGCCGGCCTACGAGCAGTACGTC. This gives the protein CASSYGPAYEQYV.